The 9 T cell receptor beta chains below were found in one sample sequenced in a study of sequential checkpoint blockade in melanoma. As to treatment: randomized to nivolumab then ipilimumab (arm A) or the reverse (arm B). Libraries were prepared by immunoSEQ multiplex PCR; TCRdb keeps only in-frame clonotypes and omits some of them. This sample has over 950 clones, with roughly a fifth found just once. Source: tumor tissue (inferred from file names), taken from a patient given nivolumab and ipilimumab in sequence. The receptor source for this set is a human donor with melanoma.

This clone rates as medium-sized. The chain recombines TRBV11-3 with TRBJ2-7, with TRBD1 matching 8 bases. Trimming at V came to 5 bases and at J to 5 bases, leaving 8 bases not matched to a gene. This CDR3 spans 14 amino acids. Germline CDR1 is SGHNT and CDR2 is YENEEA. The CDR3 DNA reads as TGTGCCAGCAGCGTCGCAGGGGGCCTCAACGAGCAGTACTTC. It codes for CASSVAGGLNEQYF.

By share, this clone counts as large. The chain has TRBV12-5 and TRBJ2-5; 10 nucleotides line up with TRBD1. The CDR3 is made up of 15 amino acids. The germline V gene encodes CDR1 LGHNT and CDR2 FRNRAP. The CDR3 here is CASIDDRGLGETQYF. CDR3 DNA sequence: TGTGCCAGCATTGACGACAGGGGGCTTGGAGAGACCCAGTACTTC.

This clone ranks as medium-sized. CDR3 in DNA: TGTGCCAGCAGCGCCCACCTCGCCGGGACAGGGCGCACAGATACGCAGTATTTT. Translation: CASSAHLAGTGRTDTQYF. The rearrangement uses TRBV11-3 and TRBJ2-3; 9 positions agree with TRBD1. CDR1 is SGHNT and CDR2 is YENEEA in the germline V gene. The V segment lost 5 bases and the J segment 1 base; nucleotides outside the gene matches: 13. The CDR3 is made up of 18 amino acids.

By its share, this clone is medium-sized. This CDR3 is CASSPGSSGGNQPQHF. The CDR3 DNA reads as TGTGCCAGCAGCCCCGGATCCTCAGGCGGCAATCAGCCCCAGCATTTT. The rearrangement links TRBV9 to TRBJ1-5; D remains unclear. Germline assignment: CDR1 SGDLS and CDR2 YYNGEE. V gave up 4 bases and J gave up 2 bases, with 16 bases separating them. The CDR3 loop spans 16 amino acids.

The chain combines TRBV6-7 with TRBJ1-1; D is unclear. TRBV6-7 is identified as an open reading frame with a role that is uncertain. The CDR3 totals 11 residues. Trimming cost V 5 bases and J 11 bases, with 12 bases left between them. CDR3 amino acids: CASSLPPGAFF. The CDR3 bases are TGTGCCAGCAGTCTCCCCCCGGGCGCTTTCTTT.

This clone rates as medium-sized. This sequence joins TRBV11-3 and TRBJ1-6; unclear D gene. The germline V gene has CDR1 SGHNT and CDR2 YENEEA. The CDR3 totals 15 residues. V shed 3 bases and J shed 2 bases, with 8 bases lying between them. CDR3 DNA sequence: TGTGCCAGCAGCTTGGGAGTGACCTATAATTCACCCCTCCACTTT. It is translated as CASSLGVTYNSPLHF.

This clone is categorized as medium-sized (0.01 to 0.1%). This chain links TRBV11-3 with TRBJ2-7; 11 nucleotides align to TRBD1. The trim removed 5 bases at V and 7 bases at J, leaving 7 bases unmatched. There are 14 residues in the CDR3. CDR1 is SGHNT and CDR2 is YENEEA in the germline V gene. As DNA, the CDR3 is TGTGCCAGCAGCCCTGGACAGGGGGCGAGGGAGCAGTACTTC. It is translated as CASSPGQGAREQYF.

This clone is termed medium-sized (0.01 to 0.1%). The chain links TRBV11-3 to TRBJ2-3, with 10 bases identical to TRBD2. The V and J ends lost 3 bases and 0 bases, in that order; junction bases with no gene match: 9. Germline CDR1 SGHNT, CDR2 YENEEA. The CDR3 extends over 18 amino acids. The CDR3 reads CASSLAAGGLTSTDTQYF. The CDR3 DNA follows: TGTGCCAGCAGCTTGGCAGCGGGGGGGCTAACTAGCACAGATACGCAGTATTTT.

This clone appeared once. The CDR3 sequence: CASSISSGASTDTQYF. In DNA, the CDR3 is TGTGCCAGTAGTATTTCTAGCGGGGCAAGCACAGATACGCAGTATTTT. The rearrangement links TRBV19 to TRBJ2-3; TRBD2 agrees at 9 bases. There are 16 residues in the CDR3. The J segment lost 0 bases and the V segment lost 3 bases, leaving 4 bases of the junction unmatched. The V gene's germline CDR1 is LNHDA and CDR2 SQIVND (reference sequence).